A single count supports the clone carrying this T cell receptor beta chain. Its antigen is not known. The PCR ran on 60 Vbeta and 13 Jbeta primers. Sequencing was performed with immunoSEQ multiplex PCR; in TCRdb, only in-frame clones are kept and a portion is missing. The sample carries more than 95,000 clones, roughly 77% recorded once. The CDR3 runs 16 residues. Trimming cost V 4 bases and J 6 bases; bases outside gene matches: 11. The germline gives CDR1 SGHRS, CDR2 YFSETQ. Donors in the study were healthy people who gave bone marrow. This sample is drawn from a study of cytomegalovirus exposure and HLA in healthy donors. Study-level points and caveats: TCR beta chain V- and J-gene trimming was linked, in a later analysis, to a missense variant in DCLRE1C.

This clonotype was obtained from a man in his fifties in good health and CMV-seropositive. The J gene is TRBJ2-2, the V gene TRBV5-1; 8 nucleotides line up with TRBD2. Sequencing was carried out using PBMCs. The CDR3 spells CASSLLSSGNSGELFF. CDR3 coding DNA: TGCGCCAGCAGCCTCCTTAGTAGCGGGAATTCCGGGGAGCTGTTTTTT. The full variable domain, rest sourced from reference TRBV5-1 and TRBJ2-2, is KAGVTQTPRYLIKTRGQQVTLSCSPISGHRSVSWYQQTPGQGLQFLFEYFSETQRNKGNFPGRFSGRQFSNSRSEMNVSTLELGDSALYLCASSLLSSGNSGELFFGEGSRLTVL.